This T cell receptor (beta chain) originates from a study of blood T cells in healthy people across ages. The CDR3 consists of 15 residues. Germline trimming cut 6 bases from V and 4 bases from J; bases unmatched to any gene: 7. The germline V gene has CDR1 DFQATT and CDR2 SNEGSKA (reference sequence). Whole-study findings and limits: Estimates based on one million T cells were treated as lower bounds.

The authors isolated at least 6.5 million PBMCs per sample. This clonotype has just a few counts. The antigen remains undetermined. Then a second PCR, running roughly 6 to 12 cycles, was carried out with a sample-barcoded 5' primer and a J-beta primer mix. A template-switch adaptor that had 12 random nucleotides put a tag on each cDNA molecule. Every sample produced at least 2.5 million CDR3-containing paired-end reads. Using its own MiXCR run on the 5' RACE reads, TCRdb lists one record per CDR3 protein. The sample holds 700,000 to 850,000 distinct CDR3 sequences, 30% to 45% seen once. Material for sequencing was blood. The V gene is TRBV20-1, the J gene TRBJ2-3; 13 bases match TRBD2. The receptor was isolated from a man between 18 and 29 years old in good health. Written as DNA, the CDR3 is TGCAGTGCAAGGACTAGCGGGGGATGGTCAGATACGCAGTATTTT. This sequence encodes CSARTSGGWSDTQYF.